The entry below describes one T cell receptor (beta chain). This specimen belongs to a study of blood T cell repertoires in COVID-19. Per the original methods: Using reference gene primer amplification, nucleated cell counts were estimated. Clones were read by immunoSEQ multiplex PCR, and TCRdb kept only the in-frame ones, dropping some. V and J calls and clone size are copied from that table; D and trimming were computed from the DNA. The data hold 150,000 to 180,000 clones, with over 65% observed a single time. Germline loops: CDR1 SGHRS, CDR2 YFSETQ. This CDR3 region has 14 residues. With 1 base removed from V and 1 base from J, the gap between germline ends came to 7 bases.

This receptor was obtained from a man older than 75 with acute or convalescent COVID-19. The chain combines TRBV5-1 with TRBJ2-3; D is possibly TRBD1 (6 bases). The specimen sequenced was peripheral blood. CDR3 in amino acids: CASSLWTGTDTQYF. The CDR3 nucleotides read TGCGCCAGCAGCTTGTGGACAGGCACAGATACGCAGTATTTT.